Described below is a single T cell receptor (beta chain) sequence and its context. The sample originates from a study of CD8 T cells in Susac syndrome. Per germline, CDR1 SSHAT and CDR2 FNYEAQ (reference sequence). CDR3 size: 15 residues. V lost 5 bases, J lost 5 bases, and 17 bases lay in between. Random hexamers primed reverse transcription of about 0.45 to 1 ug RNA. TCRdb re-called the immunoSEQ multiplex PCR reads with MiXCR, one entry per CDR3 protein. The sample records about 190,000 distinct CDR3 sequences, around 95% being singletons. The sequenced material came from CD4+ T cells from PBMCs. V and J are TRBV7-7 and TRBJ2-3; possibly TRBD1 for D (6 bases). The clonotype comes from a human donor with Susac syndrome. CDR3 amino acids: CASSPSAGTRDTQYF. The CDR3 region has the DNA TGTGCCAGCAGCCCGTCGGCTGGGACACGAGATACGCAGTATTTT.